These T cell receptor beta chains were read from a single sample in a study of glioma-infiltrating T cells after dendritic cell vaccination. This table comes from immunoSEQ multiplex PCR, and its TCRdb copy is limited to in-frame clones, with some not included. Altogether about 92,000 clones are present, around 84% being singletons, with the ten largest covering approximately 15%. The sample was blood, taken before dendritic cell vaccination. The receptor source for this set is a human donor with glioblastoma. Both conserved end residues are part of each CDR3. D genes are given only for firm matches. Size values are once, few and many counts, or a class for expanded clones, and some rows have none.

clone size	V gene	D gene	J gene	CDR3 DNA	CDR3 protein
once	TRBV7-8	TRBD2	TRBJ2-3	TGTGCCAGCAGCGTCGGGACTAGCGGGGGGCCTAGCACAGATACGCAGTATTTT	CASSVGTSGGPSTDTQYF
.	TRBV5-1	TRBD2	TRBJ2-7	TGCGCCAGCAGCTTGAAGGGACTAGCGGACCTTCGGAACGAGCAGTACTTC	CASSLKGLADLRNEQYF
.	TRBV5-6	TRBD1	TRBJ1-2	TGTGCCAGCAGAGACAGGGGCGACGATGGCTACACCTTC	CASRDRGDDGYTF
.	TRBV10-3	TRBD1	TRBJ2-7	TGTGCCACCAGGGGGGACAGGGCCTACGAGCAGTACTTC	CATRGDRAYEQYF
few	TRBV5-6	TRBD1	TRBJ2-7	TGTGCCAGCAGCTTAAGGACAGGGGGTACCTACGAGCAGTACTTC	CASSLRTGGTYEQYF
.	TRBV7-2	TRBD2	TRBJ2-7	TGTGCCAGCAGCTTGACTAGCGGAGGCCTCTACGAGCAGTACTTC	CASSLTSGGLYEQYF
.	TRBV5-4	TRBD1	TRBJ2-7	TGTGCCAGCAGCTTGGACAGGGGCTACGAGCAGTACTTC	CASSLDRGYEQYF
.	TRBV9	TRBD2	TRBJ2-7	TGTGCCAGCAGCCCCCCCGGGGGGACCTCCTACGAGCAGTACTTC	CASSPPGGTSYEQYF
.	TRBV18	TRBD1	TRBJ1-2	TGTGCCAGCTCACCACTGGACAGGGACTATGGCTACACCTTC	CASSPLDRDYGYTF
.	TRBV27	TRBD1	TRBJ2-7	TGTGCCAGCAGTGCAGACAGGGCAGGTGGCTACGAGCAGTACTTC	CASSADRAGGYEQYF
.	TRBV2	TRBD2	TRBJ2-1	TGTGCCAGCAGACTCCGGACTAGCGGGAGCCACAATGAGCAGTTCTTC	CASRLRTSGSHNEQFF
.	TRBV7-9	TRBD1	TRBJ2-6	TGTGCCAGCAGCCCCCCGGGCAGGGGGAATGTGGTCGTCCTGACTTTC	CASSPPGRGNVVVLTF
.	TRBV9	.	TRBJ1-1	TGTGCCAGCAGCGTAGACAGGAACACTGAAGCTTTCTTT	CASSVDRNTEAFF
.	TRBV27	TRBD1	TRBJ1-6	TGTGCCAGCAGTTCGGGACAGGGGAATATATATAATTCACCCCTCCACTTT	CASSSGQGNIYNSPLHF
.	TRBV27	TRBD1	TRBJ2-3	TGTGCCAGCAGTTTATCGGGACAGGCCTTCATCGAGCAGTATTTT	CASSLSGQAFIEQYF
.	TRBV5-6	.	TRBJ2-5	TGTGCCAGCAGCTTGGTGGTGGGGCGGGTCGGATCGGGAGTGGAGACCCAGTACTTC	CASSLVVGRVGSGVETQYF
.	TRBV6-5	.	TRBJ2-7	TGTGCCAGCAGTTACGGAGGACCGACCTACGAGCAGTACTTC	CASSYGGPTYEQYF
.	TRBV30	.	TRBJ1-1	TGTGCCTGGAGTAGGGGTGGGTCTGAAGCTTTCTTT	CAWSRGGSEAFF
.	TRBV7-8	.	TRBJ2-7	TGTGCCAGCTTTACTGGGACTTACGAGCAGTACTTC	CASFTGTYEQYF
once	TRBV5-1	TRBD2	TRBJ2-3	TGCGCCAGCAGACTAGCGGACTCAGATACGCAGTATTTT	CASRLADSDTQYF
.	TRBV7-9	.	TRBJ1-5	TGTGCCAGCAGTTTTCAGGGGAATCAGCCCCAGCATTTT	CASSFQGNQPQHF
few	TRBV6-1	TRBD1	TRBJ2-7	TGTGCCAGCAGGCCCGGGACAGGGGGCGCGTACGAGCAGTACTTC	CASRPGTGGAYEQYF
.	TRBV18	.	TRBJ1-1	TGTGCCAGCTCTCGGGAATCCGGGGGCACTGAAGCTTTCTTT	CASSRESGGTEAFF
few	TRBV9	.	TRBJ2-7	TGTGCCAACAGCAGCGACACTCCGCCGCGGGTACCCTACGAGCAGTACTTC	CANSSDTPPRVPYEQYF
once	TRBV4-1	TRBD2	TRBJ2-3	TGCGCCAGCAGCCAAGACGGGAGGGCCACAGATACGCAGTATTTT	CASSQDGRATDTQYF
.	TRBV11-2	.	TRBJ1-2	TGTGCCAGCAGCTTAGAGCGGCAAAACTATGGCTACACCTTC	CASSLERQNYGYTF
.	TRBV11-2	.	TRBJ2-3	TGTGCCAGCAGCTTATTCACTTCCGGGAGTGGCACAGATACGCAGTATTTT	CASSLFTSGSGTDTQYF
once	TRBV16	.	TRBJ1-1	TGTGCCAGCAGCCAGAGGGCGGATGGGAACACTGAAGCTTTCTTT	CASSQRADGNTEAFF
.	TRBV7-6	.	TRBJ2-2	TGTGCCAGCAGCTTAAACTCACCTCCCGGGGAGCTGTTTTTT	CASSLNSPPGELFF
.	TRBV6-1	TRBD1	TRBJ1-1	TGTGCCAGCCGGGACAGGGATCCCACTGAAGCTTTCTTT	CASRDRDPTEAFF
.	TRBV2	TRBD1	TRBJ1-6	TGTGCCAGCAGTTCGACAGGGGCAAAGAATTCACCCCTCCACTTT	CASSSTGAKNSPLHF
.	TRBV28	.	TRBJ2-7	TGTGCCAGCAGTTTGGGGGTGCGGGAAGGGGAGCAGTACTTC	CASSLGVREGEQYF
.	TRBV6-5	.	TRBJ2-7	TGTGCCAGCAGCTTAGGACAGCCCTACGAGCAGTACTTC	CASSLGQPYEQYF
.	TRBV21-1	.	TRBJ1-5	TGTGCCAGCATAGCCCCAGGGGGCGTTAGCAATCAGCCCCAGCATTTT	CASIAPGGVSNQPQHF
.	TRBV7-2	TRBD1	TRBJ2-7	TGTGCCAGCAGCCCCCGACAGGGGAGCTCCTACGAGCAGTACTTC	CASSPRQGSSYEQYF
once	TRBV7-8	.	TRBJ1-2	TGTGCCAGCAGCTTCCCTCAGGGGCCGGGGGGCTACACCTTC	CASSFPQGPGGYTF
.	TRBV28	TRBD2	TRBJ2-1	TGTGCCAGCAGCCCTTCTGGACTAGCCCCGACGAATGAGCAGTTCTTC	CASSPSGLAPTNEQFF
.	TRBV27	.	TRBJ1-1	TGTGCCAGCAGTTTTCAGGGTCTGAACACTGAAGCTTTCTTT	CASSFQGLNTEAFF
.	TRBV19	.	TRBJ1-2	TGTGCCAGTAGTATGGGGCAGGCCACAGGGAGCTACACCTTC	CASSMGQATGSYTF
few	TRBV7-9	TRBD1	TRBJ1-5	TGTGCCAGCAGCATCGGACAGGGTCCCGAAGGATATCAGCCCCAGCATTTT	CASSIGQGPEGYQPQHF
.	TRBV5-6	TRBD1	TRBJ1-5	TGTGCCAGCAGCTTCGGGACAGGGATGGTACAGCCCCAGCATTTT	CASSFGTGMVQPQHF
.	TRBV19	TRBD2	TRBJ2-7	TGTGCCAGTACAATAAGGACTAGCGGGGGGTACGAGCAGTACTTC	CASTIRTSGGYEQYF
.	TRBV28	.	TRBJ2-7	TGTGCCAGCAGCCTTTACCGGACACTCTCCTACGAGCAGTACTTC	CASSLYRTLSYEQYF